The sequence of this TCR beta chain was determined in a study of beta chain features in type 1 diabetes. On this clone: Its antigen is undetermined.

Findings of the study overall: Since sequencing was performed on cDNA, cells with high TCR expression could be over-represented. Insertion counts at VDJ junctions were lower in type 1 diabetes patients, who also showed more deletions there.

All of the isolated RNA was reverse transcribed, so expressed TCRB transcripts were sequenced. Clones were read by immunoSEQ multiplex PCR, and TCRdb kept only the in-frame ones, dropping some. The table lists hundreds of thousands of clones, approximately 31% of them singletons, with about 0.065% in the top ten. This CDR3 comprises 16 residues. V shed 8 bases and J shed 0 bases, with 19 bases lying between them. The V gene's germline CDR1 is SGHVS and CDR2 FQNEAQ. The sample comprised naive CD4+ T cells from blood. The chain couples TRBV7-8 to TRBJ1-1; no reliable D call. The receptor was derived from a man younger than 35 in good health. CDR3 loop: CASRRVGRQLNTEAFF. The CDR3 DNA is TGTGCCAGCCGGCGGGTAGGACGGCAGCTGAACACTGAAGCTTTCTTT.